One sample yielded the 24 T cell receptor beta chains listed below, sequenced in a study of blood T cell repertoires in COVID-19. The data were produced by immunoSEQ multiplex PCR, yet TCRdb's version contains in-frame clones alone and is incomplete. The data show 78,000 or so clones, 65% to 90% seen once. Source material: peripheral blood. These receptors all stem from a woman aged 60-75 years with acute or convalescent COVID-19.

The rearrangement joins TRBV24-1 to TRBJ2-2; TRBD2 might be the D (5 bases). The CDR3 extends over 15 amino acids. With 9 bases removed from V and 4 bases from J, the gap between germline ends came to 17 bases. Germline V gene data show CDR1 as KGHDR and CDR2 as SFDVKD. CDR3 loop: CATRGLNTLTGELFF. In DNA form, the CDR3 reads TGTGCCACCCGCGGACTGAACACCCTCACCGGGGAGCTGTTTTTT.

The chain links TRBV18 to TRBJ2-2; 8 nucleotides match TRBD2. The trim removed 2 bases at V and 6 bases at J, leaving 5 bases unmatched. The germline gives CDR1 KGHSH, CDR2 LQKENI. The CDR3 contains 15 residues. The CDR3 reads CASSPSGGMPGELFF. The CDR3 nucleotides are TGTGCCAGCTCACCATCGGGGGGGATGCCCGGGGAGCTGTTTTTT.

The chain couples TRBV6-5 to TRBJ1-1; perhaps TRBD1 as D (5 bases). This CDR3 has 15 residues. The germline V gene encodes CDR1 MNHEY and CDR2 SVGAGI. Trimming shortened V by 5 bases and J by 3 bases, and 16 bases separated the two germline ends. CDR3 residues: CASSPPRGRDTEAFF. The CDR3 DNA is TGTGCCAGCAGTCCCCCCCGGGGGAGGGACACTGAAGCTTTCTTT.

Written as DNA, the CDR3 is TGTGCTAGTGGTTTAAGGGGTGACAAAGGGGGCGAATCTGGGCACAATGAGCAGTTCTTC. This translates into CASGLRGDKGGESGHNEQFF. This chain uses TRBV12-5 with TRBJ2-1; 7 bases match TRBD1. Germline CDR1 LGHNT, CDR2 FRNRAP. The CDR3 runs to 20 residues. V lost 3 bases and J lost 5; bases outside the gene matches: 22. The whole variable domain, filled in from reference TRBV12-5 and TRBJ2-1, reads DARVTQTPRHKVTEMGQEVTMRCQPILGHNTVFWYRQTMMQGLELLAYFRNRAPLDDSGMPKDRFSAEMPDATLATLKIQPSEPRDSAVYFCASGLRGDKGGESGHNEQFFGPGTRLTVL.

The sample holds many counts of this clone. This chain connects TRBV2 to TRBJ1-6, with no clear D. CDR3 length: 15 residues. Germline V gene data show CDR1 as SNHLY and CDR2 as FYNNEI. V dropped 6 bases and J dropped 6 bases, with 15 bases sitting between them. The CDR3 coding sequence is TGTGCCAGCAGGATCGTCGGGGTAGGTAATTCACCCCTCCACTTT. Translated, it gives CASRIVGVGNSPLHF.

This clone was detected once. V usage is TRBV9 and J usage is TRBJ1-4; a weak D match, TRBD1 (6 bases). The CDR3 is made up of 15 amino acids. The germline V and J ends were trimmed by 0 bases and 2 bases, with 8 bases remaining between them. Germline CDR1 reads SGDLS; CDR2 reads YYNGEE. The CDR3 sequence is CASSVGGPTNEKLFF. The CDR3 DNA follows: TGTGCCAGCAGCGTAGGGGGGCCCACTAATGAAAAACTGTTTTTT.

A single count supports this clone. The chain carries TRBV6-5 and TRBJ1-3; tentatively, D is TRBD1 (6 bases). V lost 6 bases and J lost 3, with 6 bases in between. The V gene's germline CDR1 is MNHEY and CDR2 SVGAGI. The CDR3 length is 12 residues. CDR3: CASRQGGNTIYF. The CDR3 DNA follows: TGTGCCAGCAGACAGGGTGGAAACACCATATATTTT.

The V and J genes are TRBV1 and TRBJ2-5; TRBD2, the table's D call, lacks a check against the DNA. TRBV1 is labeled a pseudogene. The CDR3 has 20 amino acids. For the CDR3, the DNA is TGCACCAGCAGCCAGCCGGAGGGGGGGACCCTCCCGAGGAGGGAAGAGACCCAGTACTTC. It translates to CTSSQPEGGTLPRREETQYF.

V is TRBV12-3 or TRBV12-4 and J is TRBJ1-2, with D maybe TRBD1 (6 bases). The CDR3 is made up of 13 amino acids. Between the trimmed V and J ends, which lost 5 bases and 3 bases, there was a span of 10 bases. The CDR3 bases are TGTGCCAGCAGTCCACAGGGTTACTATGGCTACACCTTC. Its translation: CASSPQGYYGYTF.

The V gene is TRBV7-3, the J gene TRBJ1-1; 7 bases map to TRBD1. CDR1 and CDR2 (germline): SGHTA, FQGTGA. The CDR3 sequence is 15 residues long. The junction had 3 bases not matched to a gene; V was cut back by 2 bases and J by 0 bases. The CDR3 nucleotides read TGTGCCAGCAGCTTAGACAGGGTCGTGAACACTGAAGCTTTCTTT. Its translation is CASSLDRVVNTEAFF.

This rearrangement joins TRBV10-1 to TRBJ1-6; 8 nucleotides match TRBD1. Losses at the gene ends were 6 bases for V and 9 bases for J; bases not matched to a gene: 10. CDR3 length equals 15 residues. The germline CDR1 and CDR2 sequences are WNHNN and SYGVQD (reference sequence). Written as DNA, the CDR3 is TGCGCCAGCAGGACAGGGGAAAATGGTAGTTCACCCCTCCACTTT. The encoded protein is CASRTGENGSSPLHF.

The rearrangement links TRBV30 to TRBJ2-3; the D gene is possibly TRBD1 (5 bases). The germline V gene has CDR1 GTSNPN and CDR2 SVGIG (reference sequence). This CDR3 is built from 18 residues. V dropped 4 bases and J dropped 5 bases, with 28 bases sitting between them. The CDR3 coding sequence is TGTGCCTGGATGAGGCTGGGCGTAGCAGGGTTAATGGGAGATACGCAGTATTTT. Residues: CAWMRLGVAGLMGDTQYF.

The chain combines TRBV4-1 with TRBJ2-2, with TRBD1 identical over 7 bases. J was trimmed by 5 bases and V by 1 base; bases with no gene match: 7. CDR3 length equals 16 residues. CDR1 MGHRA and CDR2 YSYEKL come from the germline V gene. Here the CDR3 reads CASSQGVGQVTGELFF. The CDR3 DNA reads TGCGCCAGCAGCCAAGGGGTAGGACAGGTGACCGGGGAGCTGTTTTTT.

Here the CDR3 DNA reads TGTGCCAGCAGTGTAGGTTGGACAGGAAACTCCTACGAGCAGTACTTC. Amino acids: CASSVGWTGNSYEQYF. V usage is TRBV27 and J usage is TRBJ2-7; TRBD1 matches at 7 bases. The CDR3 loop spans 16 amino acids. Germline loops: CDR1 MNHEY, CDR2 SMNVEV (reference sequence). With 5 bases clipped from V and 0 bases from J, the junction kept 10 bases outside the gene matches.

This clone appeared a few times. The chain has TRBV19 and TRBJ1-6; 7 nucleotides line up with TRBD1. CDR3 length: 14 amino acids. The junction had 12 bases not matched to a gene; V was cut back by 9 bases and J by 10 bases. CDR1 and CDR2 from the germline V gene are LNHDA and SQIVND (reference sequence). CDR3 nucleotide sequence: TGTGCCAGCGTGGGGAGACAGGGCACATCACCCCTCCACTTT. This sequence encodes CASVGRQGTSPLHF. Filled out from reference TRBV19 and TRBJ1-6, the complete variable domain reads DGGITQSPKYLFRKEGQNVTLSCEQNLNHDAMYWYRQDPGQGLRLIYYSQIVNDFQKGDIAEGYSVSREKKESFPLTVTSAQKNPTAFYLCASVGRQGTSPLHFGNGTRLTVT.

The chain joins TRBV5-1 to TRBJ2-3, with 11 bases fitting TRBD2. This CDR3 spans 17 amino acids. V shed 0 bases and J 3 bases; nucleotides not matched to a gene: 6. From germline, CDR1 is SGHRS and CDR2 YFSETQ. The CDR3, as DNA: TGCGCCAGCAGCTTGGCGGCTAGCGGGGGGAAAACAGATACGCAGTATTTT. Its translation is CASSLAASGGKTDTQYF.

The gene calls are TRBV5-1 and TRBJ1-4; 8 positions agree with TRBD1. Germline CDR1 is SGHRS and CDR2 is YFSETQ. This CDR3 has 17 residues. Trimming removed 3 bases from V and 6 bases from J; junction bases left unmatched: 13. The CDR3, as DNA: TGCGCCAGCAGCTCGAGACCACAGGGGGGCGCTTATGAAAAACTGTTTTTT. It codes for CASSSRPQGGAYEKLFF.

This rearrangement joins TRBV19 to TRBJ1-1, with no clear D. Trimming pared 2 bases from V and 1 base from J, leaving 5 bases between. Germline lookup yields CDR1 LNHDA and CDR2 SQIVND (reference sequence). The CDR3 has 13 amino acids. The CDR3 nucleotides are TGTGCCAGTAGTATAAGCAAGAACACTGAAGCTTTCTTT. Translated, it gives CASSISKNTEAFF.

The CDR3 DNA sequence: TGTGCCAGCTCATCAGGGTCAGATACGCAGTATTTT. The encoded protein is CASSSGSDTQYF. This rearrangement joins TRBV18 to TRBJ2-3, with D perhaps TRBD1 (5 bases). The V and J ends lost 5 bases and 4 bases respectively, with 7 bases between them. The CDR3 contains 12 residues. Germline V gene data show CDR1 as KGHSH and CDR2 as LQKENI.

V is TRBV2 and J is TRBJ1-2; 8 bases align to TRBD1. The ends lost 5 bases at V and 2 bases at J; junction bases unmatched: 7. Germline V gene lookup returns CDR1 SNHLY and CDR2 FYNNEI. The CDR3 loop spans 15 amino acids. The CDR3 DNA reads as TGTGCCAGCAGTAGACAGGGGTCGGCAAACTATGGCTACACCTTC. Translating gives CASSRQGSANYGYTF.

This chain links TRBV29-1 with TRBJ2-3; no clear D gene. The V end lost 4 bases, the J end lost 0 bases, and 5 bases lay between the germline ends. The V gene's germline CDR1 is SQVTM and CDR2 ANQGSEA. The CDR3 spans 12 residues. The CDR3 nucleotides read TGCAGCGTTGTTACTAGCACAGATACGCAGTATTTT. The encoded protein is CSVVTSTDTQYF.

The rearrangement uses TRBV7-6 and TRBJ2-2; 7 bases are a match to TRBD2. After removal of 5 bases from V and 4 bases from J, the junction contained 7 bases not matched to a gene. Germline CDR1 SGHVS, CDR2 FNYEAQ. CDR3 size: 15 residues. This chain's CDR3 is CASSELARFTGELFF. The DNA for the CDR3 is TGTGCCAGCAGCGAACTAGCGAGGTTCACCGGGGAGCTGTTTTTT.

V and J are TRBV5-1 and TRBJ1-2, with no clear D. CDR3 length: 15 residues. From germline, CDR1 is SGHRS and CDR2 YFSETQ. The V and J ends lost 2 bases and 5 bases respectively, with 16 bases between them. CDR3 bases: TGCGCCAGCAGCTTAACGGGGATATCTTCGTATGGCTACACCTTC. Translation: CASSLTGISSYGYTF.

CDR3 sequence reads: CASSIPGSTGYTF. The CDR3 region has the DNA TGTGCCAGTAGTATCCCAGGGTCCACTGGCTACACCTTC. The genes are TRBV19 and TRBJ1-2; TRBD1 is a possible D gene (5 bases). Trimming left V 3 bases short and J 7 bases short, with 12 bases between. CDR3 length equals 13 residues. CDR1 and CDR2 from the germline V gene are LNHDA and SQIVND (reference sequence).